This T cell receptor (beta chain) was obtained from a study of naive CD8 T cells in extremely preterm neonates. Comment on this clone: No antigen is known for it.

Whole-study findings and limits: Term neonates 0.4%, young children 0.025% to 0.03%, adults less than 0.011%; preterm neonates shared around 2.6%.

Method: immunoSEQ multiplex PCR; TCRdb's copy keeps in-frame clones and lacks some. The repertoire has over 6,500 clones, approximately 97% of them found once; the top ten carry about 2.8%. Peripheral blood came from healthy approximately 15-56 month-old surgical children and healthy nonsmoking adults. The CDR3 is made up of 15 amino acids. After removal of 1 base from V and 7 bases from J, the junction contained 8 bases not matched to a gene. Germline-derived CDR1 and CDR2 are MGHDK and SYGVNS. The chain couples TRBV25-1 to TRBJ1-2; 8 bases line up with TRBD1. Sequenced input: naive CD8+ T cells from blood. The receptor was derived from a human donor in good health. The CDR3 reads CASSELLQGGIGYTF. The CDR3 DNA sequence: TGTGCCAGCAGTGAATTGTTACAGGGGGGCATTGGCTACACCTTC.